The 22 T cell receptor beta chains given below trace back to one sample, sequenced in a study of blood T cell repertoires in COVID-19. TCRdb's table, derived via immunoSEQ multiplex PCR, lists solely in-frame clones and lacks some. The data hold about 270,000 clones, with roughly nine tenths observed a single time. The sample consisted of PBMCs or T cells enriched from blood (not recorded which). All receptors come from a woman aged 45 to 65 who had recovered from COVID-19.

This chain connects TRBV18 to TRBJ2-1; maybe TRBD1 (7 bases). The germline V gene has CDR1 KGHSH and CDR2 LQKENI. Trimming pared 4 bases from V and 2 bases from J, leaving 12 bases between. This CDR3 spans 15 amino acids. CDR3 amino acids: CASSQAGGTYNEQFF. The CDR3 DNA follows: TGTGCCAGCTCACAAGCAGGGGGGACCTACAATGAGCAGTTCTTC.

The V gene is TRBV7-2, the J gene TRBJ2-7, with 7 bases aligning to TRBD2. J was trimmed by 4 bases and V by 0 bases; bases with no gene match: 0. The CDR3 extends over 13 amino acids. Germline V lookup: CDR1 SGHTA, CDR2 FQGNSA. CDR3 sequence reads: CASSLAGGYEQYF. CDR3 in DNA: TGTGCCAGCAGCTTAGCGGGGGGGTACGAGCAGTACTTC.

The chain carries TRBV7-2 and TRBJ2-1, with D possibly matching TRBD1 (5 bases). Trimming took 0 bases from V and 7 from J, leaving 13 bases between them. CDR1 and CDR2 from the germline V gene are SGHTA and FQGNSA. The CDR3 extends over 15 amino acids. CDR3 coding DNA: TGTGCCAGCAGCTTAGCGCTTAACAGGCCAAATGAGCAGTTCTTC. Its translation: CASSLALNRPNEQFF.

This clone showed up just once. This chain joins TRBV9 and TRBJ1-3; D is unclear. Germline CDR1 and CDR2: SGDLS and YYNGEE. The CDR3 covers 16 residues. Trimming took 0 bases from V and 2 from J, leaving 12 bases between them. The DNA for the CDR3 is TGTGCCAGCAGCGTAGGGCGGTCCGGGGCTGGAAACACCATATATTTT. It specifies CASSVGRSGAGNTIYF.

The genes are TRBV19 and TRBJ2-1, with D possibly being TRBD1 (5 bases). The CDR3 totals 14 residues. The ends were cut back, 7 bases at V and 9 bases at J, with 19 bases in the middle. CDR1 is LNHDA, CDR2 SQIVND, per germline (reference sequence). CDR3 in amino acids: CASTGVGAQGEQFF. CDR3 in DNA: TGTGCCAGTACAGGAGTTGGGGCCCAGGGTGAGCAGTTCTTC.

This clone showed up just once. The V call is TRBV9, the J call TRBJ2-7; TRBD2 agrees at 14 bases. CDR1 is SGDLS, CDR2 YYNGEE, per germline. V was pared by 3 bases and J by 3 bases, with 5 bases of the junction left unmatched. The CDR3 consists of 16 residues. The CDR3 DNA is TGTGCCAGCAGCGAAGGACTAGCGGGAGGTGTCTACGAGCAGTACTTC. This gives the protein CASSEGLAGGVYEQYF.

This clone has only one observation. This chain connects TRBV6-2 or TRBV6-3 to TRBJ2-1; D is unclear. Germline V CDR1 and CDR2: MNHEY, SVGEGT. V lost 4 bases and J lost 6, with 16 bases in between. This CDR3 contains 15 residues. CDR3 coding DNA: TGTGCCAGCAGTTCTAGAAGTAGAGGATCCAATGAGCAGTTCTTC. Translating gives CASSSRSRGSNEQFF.

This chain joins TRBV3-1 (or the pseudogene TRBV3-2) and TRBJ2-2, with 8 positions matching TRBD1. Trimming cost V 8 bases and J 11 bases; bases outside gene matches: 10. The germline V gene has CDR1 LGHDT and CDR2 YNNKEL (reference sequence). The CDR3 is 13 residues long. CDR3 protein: CASCDRGITELFF. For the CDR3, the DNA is TGTGCCAGCTGCGACAGGGGCATAACCGAGCTGTTTTTT.

The CDR3 protein is CASSSPGQGDWNGYTF. CDR3 nucleotides: TGTGCCAGCAGCTCACCGGGACAGGGGGATTGGAACGGCTACACCTTC. The genes are TRBV5-6 and TRBJ1-2, with 11 bases lining up with TRBD1. Germline V gives CDR1 SGHDT, CDR2 YYEEEE. CDR3 length: 16 amino acids. Unmatched junction bases numbered 12, after V lost 3 bases and J lost 8 bases. Filled out from reference TRBV5-6 and TRBJ1-2, the complete variable domain reads DAGVTQSPTHLIKTRGQQVTLRCSPKSGHDTVSWYQQALGQGPQFIFQYYEEEERQRGNFPDRFSGHQFPNYSSELNVNALLLGDSALYLCASSSPGQGDWNGYTFGSGTRLTVV.

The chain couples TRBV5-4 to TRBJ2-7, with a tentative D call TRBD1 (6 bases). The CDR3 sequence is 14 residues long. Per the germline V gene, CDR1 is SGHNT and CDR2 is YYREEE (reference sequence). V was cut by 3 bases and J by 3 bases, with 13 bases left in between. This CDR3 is CASSSGQLHYEQYF. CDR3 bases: TGTGCCAGCAGCTCCGGACAGCTTCACTACGAGCAGTACTTC. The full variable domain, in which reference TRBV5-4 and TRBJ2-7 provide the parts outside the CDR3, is ETGVTQSPTHLIKTRGQQVTLRCSSQSGHNTVSWYQQALGQGPQFIFQYYREEENGRGNFPPRFSGLQFPNYSSELNVNALELDDSALYLCASSSGQLHYEQYFGPGTRLTVT.

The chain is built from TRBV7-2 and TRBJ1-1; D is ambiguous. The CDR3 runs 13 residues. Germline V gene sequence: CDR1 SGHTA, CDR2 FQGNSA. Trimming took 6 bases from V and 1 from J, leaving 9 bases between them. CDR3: CASRRQSNTEAFF. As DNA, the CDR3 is TGTGCCAGCAGGAGGCAGTCGAACACTGAAGCTTTCTTT.

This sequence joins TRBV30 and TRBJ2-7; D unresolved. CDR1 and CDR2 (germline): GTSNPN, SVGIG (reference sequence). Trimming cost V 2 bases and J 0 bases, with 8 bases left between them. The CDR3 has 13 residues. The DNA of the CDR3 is TGTGCCTGGAGTAGTACAGACTCCTACGAGCAGTACTTC. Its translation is CAWSSTDSYEQYF. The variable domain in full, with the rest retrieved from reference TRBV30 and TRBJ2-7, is SQTIHQWPATLVQPVGSPLSLECTVEGTSNPNLYWYRQAAGRGLQLLFYSVGIGQISSEVPQNLSASRPQDRQFILSSKKLLLSDSGFYLCAWSSTDSYEQYFGPGTRLTVT.

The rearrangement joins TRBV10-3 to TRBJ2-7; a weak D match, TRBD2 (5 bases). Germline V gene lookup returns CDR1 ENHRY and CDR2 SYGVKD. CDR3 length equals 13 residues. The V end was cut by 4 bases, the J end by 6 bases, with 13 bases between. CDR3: CAISVDSPSEQYF. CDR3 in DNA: TGTGCCATCAGTGTGGACTCCCCTAGCGAGCAGTACTTC.

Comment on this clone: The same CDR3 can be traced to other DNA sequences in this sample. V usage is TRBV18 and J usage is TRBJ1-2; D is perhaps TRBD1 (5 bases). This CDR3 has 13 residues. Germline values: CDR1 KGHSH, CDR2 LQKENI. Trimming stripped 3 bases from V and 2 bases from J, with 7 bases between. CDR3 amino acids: CASSPGGNYGYTF. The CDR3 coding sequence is TGTGCCAGCTCACCGGGGGGAAACTATGGCTACACCTTC. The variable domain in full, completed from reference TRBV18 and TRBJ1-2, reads NAGVMQNPRHLVRRRGQEARLRCSPMKGHSHVYWYRQLPEEGLKFMVYLQKENIIDESGMPKERFSAEFPKEGPSILRIQQVVRGDSAAYFCASSPGGNYGYTFGSGTRLTVV.

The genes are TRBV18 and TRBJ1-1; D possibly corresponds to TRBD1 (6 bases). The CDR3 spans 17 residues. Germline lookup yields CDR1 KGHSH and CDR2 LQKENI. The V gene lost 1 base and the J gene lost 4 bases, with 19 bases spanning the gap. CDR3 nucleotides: TGTGCCAGCTCACCACTACAGGGACAAGCAGCCGGCACTGAAGCTTTCTTT. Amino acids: CASSPLQGQAAGTEAFF.

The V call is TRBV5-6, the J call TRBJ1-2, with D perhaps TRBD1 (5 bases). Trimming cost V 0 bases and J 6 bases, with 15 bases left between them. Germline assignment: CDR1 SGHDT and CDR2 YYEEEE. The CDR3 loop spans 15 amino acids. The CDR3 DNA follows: TGTGCCAGCAGCTTGGTTGGGCAGGGTGATAATGGCTACACCTTC. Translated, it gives CASSLVGQGDNGYTF.

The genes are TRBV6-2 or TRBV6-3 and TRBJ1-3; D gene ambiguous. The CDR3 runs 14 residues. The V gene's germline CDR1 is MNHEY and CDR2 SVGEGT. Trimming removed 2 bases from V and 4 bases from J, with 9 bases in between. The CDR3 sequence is CASSYLGLGNTIYF. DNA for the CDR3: TGTGCCAGCAGTTACCTCGGACTAGGAAACACCATATATTTT.

In nucleotides, the CDR3 is TGTGCCAGCAGTCAACAACGGGACTATGGCTACACCTTC. It specifies CASSQQRDYGYTF. The chain uses TRBV11-1 and TRBJ1-2; D uncertain. The CDR3 contains 13 residues. Germline assignment: CDR1 SGHAT and CDR2 FQDESV (reference sequence). V lost 6 bases, J lost 3 bases, and 11 bases lay in between. Looking up the rest from reference TRBV11-1 and TRBJ1-2 gives the full variable domain: EAEVAQSPRYKITEKSQAVAFWCDPISGHATLYWYRQILGQGPELLVQFQDESVVDDSQLPKDRFSAERLKGVDSTLKIQPAELGDSAMYLCASSQQRDYGYTFGSGTRLTVV.

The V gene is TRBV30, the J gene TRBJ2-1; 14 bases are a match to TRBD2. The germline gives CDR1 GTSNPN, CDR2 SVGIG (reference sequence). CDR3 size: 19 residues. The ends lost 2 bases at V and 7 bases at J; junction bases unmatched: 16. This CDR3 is CAWSSTGTSGSWGVNEQFF. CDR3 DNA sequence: TGTGCCTGGAGTTCGACCGGGACTAGCGGGAGTTGGGGCGTAAATGAGCAGTTCTTC.

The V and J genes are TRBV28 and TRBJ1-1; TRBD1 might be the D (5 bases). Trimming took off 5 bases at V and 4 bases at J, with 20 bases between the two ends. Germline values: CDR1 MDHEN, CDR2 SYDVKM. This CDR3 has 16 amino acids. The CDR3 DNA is TGTGCCAGCAGTCACTCCCCAACTCTAAGGGGCACTGAAGCTTTCTTT. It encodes CASSHSPTLRGTEAFF.

The CDR3 region is CASSLLVAGAPYNEQFF. CDR3 DNA: TGTGCCAGCAGCTTATTGGTAGCGGGGGCTCCCTACAATGAGCAGTTCTTC. The chain uses TRBV7-2 and TRBJ2-1; 9 nucleotides line up with TRBD2. The CDR3 totals 17 residues. Losses at the gene ends were 2 bases for V and 2 bases for J; bases not matched to a gene: 7. CDR1 SGHTA and CDR2 FQGNSA come from the germline V gene.

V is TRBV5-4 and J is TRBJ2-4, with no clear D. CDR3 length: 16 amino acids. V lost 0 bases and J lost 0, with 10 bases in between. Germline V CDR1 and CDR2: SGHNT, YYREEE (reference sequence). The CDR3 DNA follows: TGTGCCAGCAGCTTGGGGGCAGACAAAGCCAAAAACATTCAGTACTTC. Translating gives CASSLGADKAKNIQYF.